Following are 30 T cell receptor beta chains from one sample sequenced in a study of radiotherapy plus CTLA-4 blockade in lung cancer. Some clones are missing from TCRdb's copy, which holds only in-frame ones; the method was immunoSEQ multiplex PCR. The data hold about 66,000 clones, with around 86% observed a single time. This specimen was peripheral blood, taken from a patient treated with radiotherapy plus ipilimumab. The receptors here all came from a human donor with non-small cell lung cancer who had a partial response to radiotherapy plus ipilimumab.

This clone appeared once. The J gene is TRBJ1-2, the V gene TRBV29-1; D possibly corresponds to TRBD1 (5 bases). Between the trimmed V and J ends, which lost 8 bases and 2 bases, there was a span of 9 bases. The germline CDR1 and CDR2 sequences are SQVTM and ANQGSEA. The CDR3 has 11 amino acids. DNA of the CDR3: TGCAGCTGGGGGGACAACTATGGCTACACCTTC. Its translation: CSWGDNYGYTF.

The V and J genes are TRBV7-9 and TRBJ2-2; 7 bases are a match to TRBD2. The CDR3 covers 16 residues. Germline loops: CDR1 SEHNR, CDR2 FQNEAQ (reference sequence). V lost 0 bases to trimming and J lost 5 bases; unmatched junction nucleotides: 6. In nucleotides, the CDR3 is TGTGCCAGCAGCTTAGCCCAGCGGGAAGGGACCGGGGAGCTGTTTTTT. As protein: CASSLAQREGTGELFF. The full variable domain, rest sourced from reference TRBV7-9 and TRBJ2-2, is DTGVSQNPRHKITKRGQNVTFRCDPISEHNRLYWYRQTLGQGPEFLTYFQNEAQLEKSRLLSDRFSAERPKGSFSTLEIQRTEQGDSAMYLCASSLAQREGTGELFFGEGSRLTVL.

The gene calls are TRBV4-1 and TRBJ1-5; D not resolved. Germline V gene sequence: CDR1 MGHRA, CDR2 YSYEKL. V lost 3 bases and J lost 1, with 4 bases in between. The CDR3 runs 13 residues. The CDR3 is CASSHPSNQPQHF. CDR3 DNA sequence: TGCGCCAGCAGCCACCCAAGCAATCAGCCCCAGCATTTT.

This clone was seen just once. The V and J genes are TRBV5-1 and TRBJ1-6, with 7 positions matching TRBD1. Germline V gives CDR1 SGHRS, CDR2 YFSETQ. After removal of 0 bases from V and 9 bases from J, the junction contained 6 bases not matched to a gene. The CDR3 is 15 residues long. The CDR3 spells CASSLGQGLGSPLHF. For the CDR3, the DNA is TGCGCCAGCAGCTTGGGACAGGGTCTTGGTTCACCCCTCCACTTT.

This clone has more than one count but fewer than ten. The J gene is TRBJ1-3, the V gene TRBV30, with TRBD1 as a possible D gene (5 bases). The length of the CDR3 is 13 residues. Germline CDR1 reads GTSNPN; CDR2 reads SVGIG (reference sequence). Trimming took off 5 bases at V and 4 bases at J, with 12 bases between the two ends. The CDR3 reads CAWCGATGNTIYF. The CDR3 bases are TGTGCCTGGTGTGGGGCGACGGGAAACACCATATATTTT. The full variable domain, its missing parts supplied by reference TRBV30 and TRBJ1-3, is SQTIHQWPATLVQPVGSPLSLECTVEGTSNPNLYWYRQAAGRGLQLLFYSVGIGQISSEVPQNLSASRPQDRQFILSSKKLLLSDSGFYLCAWCGATGNTIYFGEGSWLTVV.

V is TRBV28 and J is TRBJ2-7, with 7 bases fitting TRBD2. Germline CDR1 reads MDHEN; CDR2 reads SYDVKM. The CDR3 is made up of 14 amino acids. Losses at the gene ends were 4 bases for V and 5 bases for J; bases not matched to a gene: 8. The CDR3 DNA follows: TGTGCCAGCAGTTCTTCCCGGGGAGGGCACGAGCAGTACTTC. Translating it yields CASSSSRGGHEQYF.

This rearrangement joins TRBV11-2 to TRBJ2-1; D gene uncertain. CDR1 is SGHAT, CDR2 FQNNGV, per germline. Trimming removed 2 bases from V and 6 bases from J, with 11 bases in between. This CDR3 has 14 amino acids. For the CDR3, the DNA is TGTGCCAGCAGCTTACACCCCTCGGGCAATGAGCAGTTCTTC. Protein: CASSLHPSGNEQFF.

The gene calls are TRBV10-1 and TRBJ2-3, with D possibly matching TRBD2 (6 bases). This CDR3 contains 15 residues. Trimming took 3 bases from V and 0 from J, leaving 10 bases between them. The V gene's germline CDR1 is WNHNN and CDR2 SYGVQD (reference sequence). The CDR3 DNA reads as TGCGCCAGCAGTGAAGTGGGGGGTAGCACAGATACGCAGTATTTT. Protein: CASSEVGGSTDTQYF.

The chain combines TRBV14 with TRBJ2-7; the D gene is possibly TRBD2 (5 bases). The CDR3 contains 16 residues. Trimming stripped 3 bases from V and 0 bases from J, with 15 bases between. Looked up from germline, CDR1 is SGHDN and CDR2 is FVKESK. The CDR3 loop is CASSHGPDSSSYEQYF. The CDR3 region has the DNA TGTGCCAGCAGCCATGGGCCGGACTCGAGCTCCTACGAGCAGTACTTC.

The chain employs TRBV7-9 and TRBJ1-2; 10 bases are shared with TRBD1. CDR3 size: 13 residues. Germline V gene sequence: CDR1 SEHNR, CDR2 FQNEAQ (reference sequence). The V gene end was trimmed by 5 bases and the J gene end by 8 bases; junction bases not matched to a gene: 5. DNA for the CDR3: TGTGCCAGCAGCGACGACAGGGGGCTAGGCTACACCTTC. Its protein is CASSDDRGLGYTF.

The chain combines TRBV13 with TRBJ1-4; tentative D call: TRBD1 (5 bases). The germline V gene encodes CDR1 PRHDT and CDR2 FYEKMQ (reference sequence). The CDR3 totals 15 residues. The ends were cut back, 6 bases at V and 3 bases at J, with 14 bases in the middle. The CDR3 sequence is CASRGSPGANEKLFF. CDR3 DNA sequence: TGTGCCAGCAGGGGGTCACCGGGGGCTAATGAAAAACTGTTTTTT.

CDR3 sequence (DNA): TGTGCCAGCAGCTTAGCTTTTGGCCCTAGCCCCTACGAGCAGTACTTC. Translation gives CASSLAFGPSPYEQYF. The gene calls are TRBV7-2 and TRBJ2-7; D may be TRBD2 (5 bases). Germline V lookup: CDR1 SGHTA, CDR2 FQGNSA. The V end was cut by 0 bases, the J end by 2 bases, with 14 bases between. CDR3 size: 16 residues.

The genes are TRBV7-9 and TRBJ2-1, with 8 bases aligning to TRBD2. From germline, CDR1 is SEHNR and CDR2 FQNEAQ (reference sequence). This CDR3 has 16 amino acids. The V and J ends lost 2 bases and 1 base, in that order; junction bases with no gene match: 4. CDR3 amino acids: CASSLYGGGSYNEQFF. The CDR3 DNA reads as TGTGCCAGCAGCTTATACGGGGGGGGTTCCTACAATGAGCAGTTCTTC.

The V and J genes are TRBV10-3 and TRBJ1-2; 10 bases align to TRBD1. V was clipped by 6 bases and J by 6 bases; unmatched bases: 7. The CDR3 is 14 residues long. Germline CDR1 is ENHRY and CDR2 is SYGVKD. As DNA, the CDR3 is TGTGCCATCAGCCTGACAGGGGGCGACGATGGCTACACCTTC. Amino acid sequence: CAISLTGGDDGYTF.

The CDR3 bases are TGTGCCAGCAGCGTAGACGCTGGGACAGCCCAAGAGACCCAGTACTTC. This encodes CASSVDAGTAQETQYF. The V call is TRBV9, the J call TRBJ2-5; 7 positions match TRBD1. This CDR3 is built from 16 residues. The trim removed 0 bases at V and 1 base at J, leaving 6 bases unmatched. Germline-derived CDR1 and CDR2 are SGDLS and YYNGEE.

CDR3 loop: CASSAARVGGAREQYF. DNA of the CDR3: TGTGCCAGCAGCGCGGCTCGCGTCGGGGGAGCCCGCGAGCAGTACTTC. The gene calls are TRBV9 and TRBJ2-7, with D possibly matching TRBD2 (6 bases). V shed 3 bases and J shed 6 bases, with 22 bases lying between them. The CDR3 runs 16 residues. Germline V gene lookup returns CDR1 SGDLS and CDR2 YYNGEE. Full variable domain (outside the CDR3, taken from reference TRBV9 and TRBJ2-7): DSGVTQTPKHLITATGQRVTLRCSPRSGDLSVYWYQQSLDQGLQFLIQYYNGEERAKGNILERFSAQQFPDLHSELNLSSLELGDSALYFCASSAARVGGAREQYFGPGTRLTVT.

This clone was detected a few times. V gene TRBV25-1 combines with J gene TRBJ2-3; D unresolved. CDR1 and CDR2 (germline): MGHDK, SYGVNS. The CDR3 has 13 amino acids. Trimming removed 4 bases at V and 1 base at J, with 6 bases between. CDR3 sequence: CASSVTGTDTQYF. CDR3 in DNA: TGTGCCAGCAGTGTAACGGGCACAGATACGCAGTATTTT.

About this clone: The same CDR3 is also encoded by other DNA sequences in this sample. The genes are TRBV7-2 and TRBJ2-1, with D possibly matching TRBD1 (5 bases). The CDR3 spans 15 residues. CDR1 and CDR2 (germline): SGHTA, FQGNSA. V lost 5 bases, J lost 4 bases, and 15 bases lay in between. The CDR3: CASSLEWGIYNEQFF. Here the CDR3 DNA reads TGTGCCAGCAGCCTAGAATGGGGCATATACAATGAGCAGTTCTTC.

A few counts support this clone. V and J are TRBV7-8 and TRBJ1-2, with a possible D match to TRBD1 (6 bases). The ends were cut back, 5 bases at V and 0 bases at J, with 16 bases in the middle. This CDR3 is 16 amino acids long. Germline assignment: CDR1 SGHVS and CDR2 FQNEAQ. The CDR3 nucleotides are TGTGCCAGCAGCCTAACCGCGGGGGCAACTAACTATGGCTACACCTTC. This encodes CASSLTAGATNYGYTF.

V is TRBV7-6 and J is TRBJ2-1, with D maybe TRBD1 (5 bases). The CDR3 length is 12 residues. Trimming pared 3 bases from V and 9 bases from J, leaving 9 bases between. Germline loops: CDR1 SGHVS, CDR2 FNYEAQ. The CDR3 protein is CASSLGHGEQFF. The CDR3 region has the DNA TGTGCCAGCAGCTTGGGGCACGGTGAGCAGTTCTTC.

The rearrangement uses TRBV7-2 and TRBJ2-1, with D perhaps matching TRBD2 (6 bases). The V gene lost 4 bases and the J gene lost 7 bases, with 8 bases spanning the gap. CDR1 is SGHTA, CDR2 FQGNSA, per germline. The CDR3 length is 12 residues. The CDR3 coding sequence is TGTGCCAGCAGCTGGGGAGGAAATGAGCAGTTCTTC. Encoded protein: CASSWGGNEQFF.

CDR3 bases: TGCGCCAGCAGCTTGGATCCGGGGACAGGGAACAATGAGCAGTTCTTC. Protein product: CASSLDPGTGNNEQFF. This chain uses TRBV5-1 with TRBJ2-1; 9 bases align to TRBD1. The germline gives CDR1 SGHRS, CDR2 YFSETQ. The CDR3 runs to 16 residues. V gave up 0 bases and J gave up 5 bases; unmatched junction bases: 6.

This clone was found once. The CDR3 reads CASSLMGGDTGELFF. The CDR3 DNA reads TGCGCCAGCAGCTTGATGGGGGGGGACACCGGGGAGCTGTTTTTT. The V gene is TRBV5-1, the J gene TRBJ2-2; TRBD2 matches at 7 bases. Looked up from germline, CDR1 is SGHRS and CDR2 is YFSETQ. The length of the CDR3 is 15 residues. J gave up 3 bases and V 1 base, and 3 bases lay outside the gene matches.

This chain joins TRBV4-1 and TRBJ2-5, with 11 bases lining up with TRBD2. The DNA end lines up better with TRBJ2-7; the J call may be wrong. Germline lookup yields CDR1 MGHRA and CDR2 YSYEKL. The CDR3 loop spans 17 amino acids. The CDR3 nucleotides read TGCGCCAGCAGCCCCAAGTGGGTGCTAGCGGGGGGCTACGAGCAGTACTTC. The encoded protein is CASSPKWVLAGGYEQYF.

This clone was picked up one time. The chain links TRBV5-5 to TRBJ1-3; D not certain. The CDR3 runs 14 residues. CDR1 is SGHKS, CDR2 YYEKEE, per germline (reference sequence). The V end lost 2 bases, the J end lost 2 bases, and 8 bases lay between the germline ends. Here the CDR3 DNA reads TGTGCCAGCAGCTTCCAGGCACCTGGAAACACCATATATTTT. Translation gives CASSFQAPGNTIYF.

The V and J genes are TRBV9 and TRBJ2-2; D might be TRBD2 (6 bases). The V gene lost 3 bases and the J gene lost 8 bases, with 26 bases spanning the gap. The CDR3 contains 18 residues. The V gene's germline CDR1 is SGDLS and CDR2 YYNGEE. CDR3 residues: CASSALLGRGGAPGELFF. CDR3 sequence (DNA): TGTGCCAGCAGCGCTCTCCTAGGGCGAGGAGGGGCCCCGGGGGAGCTGTTTTTT.

The rearrangement links TRBV6-5 to TRBJ1-1; D ambiguous. Germline V CDR1 and CDR2: MNHEY, SVGAGI. Trimming left V 4 bases short and J 5 bases short, with 11 bases between. The CDR3 is 13 residues long. The CDR3 DNA follows: TGTGCCAGCAGTTTTTCGTCCCGGACTGAAGCTTTCTTT. Translation: CASSFSSRTEAFF.

This chain uses TRBV9 with TRBJ1-4; TRBD1 matches at 8 bases. The V and J ends lost 3 bases and 7 bases, in that order; junction bases with no gene match: 5. The CDR3 extends over 14 amino acids. Germline loops: CDR1 SGDLS, CDR2 YYNGEE. The CDR3 DNA reads TGTGCCAGCAGCGAAAGACAGGGGTTTGAAAAACTGTTTTTT. Its translation: CASSERQGFEKLFF.

The chain couples TRBV6-1 to TRBJ2-2; TRBD1 agrees at 9 bases. The CDR3 consists of 14 residues. V lost 8 bases, J lost 5 bases, and 6 bases stayed unmatched. Germline CDR1 is MNHNS and CDR2 is SASEGT. The CDR3 loop reads CASWDREVTGELFF. Here the CDR3 DNA reads TGTGCCAGCTGGGACAGGGAGGTTACCGGGGAGCTGTTTTTT.

The CDR3 region is CASSGDPGDTQYF. The CDR3 bases are TGTGCCAGCAGTGGGGATCCGGGGGATACGCAGTATTTT. The genes are TRBV6-1 and TRBJ2-3; the D gene is possibly TRBD2 (5 bases). The CDR3 covers 13 residues. V lost 4 bases and J lost 6, with 11 bases in between. Germline V gene lookup returns CDR1 MNHNS and CDR2 SASEGT.